This is a list of T cell receptor beta chains from one sample in a study of regulatory T cells in long-lasting Graves disease. TCRdb redid the calling of the multiplex PCR reads with MiXCR, one entry per CDR3 protein. The repertoire holds a few hundred thousand distinct CDR3 sequences, with over 20% as singletons. Here the sequenced sample was peripheral blood mononuclear cells (PBMCs), taken at new diagnosis, from a patient treated with antithyroid drugs. All receptors derive from a female donor with Graves disease. The CDR3 runs from the conserved cysteine through the conserved F or W. D genes are given only for firm matches. The size entry is marked missing in some rows and otherwise reads once, few, many or a size class.

>TRBJ1-2|many|NA|TRBV28
TGTGCCAGCAGTGGCCCAGGGTCGAACTATGGCTACACCTTC
CASSGPGSNYGYTF
>TRBJ2-7|few|TRBD2|TRBV6-1
TGTGCCAGCAGATTAGCGGGGTCGAGCTCCTACGAGCAGTACTTC
CASRLAGSSSYEQYF
>TRBJ2-3|many|TRBD2|TRBV3-1
TGTGCCAGCAGCGGGGGTCTAGCGGGCAGCACAGATACGCAGTATTTT
CASSGGLAGSTDTQYF
>TRBJ2-5|NA|NA|TRBV6-9
TGTGCCACCAAACGCCCGGGGGACACAAAAGAGACCCAGTACTTC
CATKRPGDTKETQYF
>TRBJ1-2|many|NA|TRBV3-1
TGTGCCAGCAGCCAAGATAGACTCTTCAACTATGGCTACACCTTC
CASSQDRLFNYGYTF
>TRBJ2-3|few|TRBD2|TRBV11-3
TGTGCCAGCAGCCTGAAGACTAGCGGGGTAATAAATACGCAGTATTTT
CASSLKTSGVINTQYF
>TRBJ2-5|many|TRBD2|TRBV10-3
TGTGCCATCAGTCTAGCGGGACGGGAGACCCAGTACTTC
CAISLAGRETQYF
>TRBJ2-5|many|NA|TRBV20-1
TGCAGTGTACCCCCAGGGGTGCGGGAGACCCAGTACTTC
CSVPPGVRETQYF
>TRBJ1-4|many|NA|TRBV20-1
TGCAGTGCTAGCAGGTGGACTAATGAAAAACTGTTTTTT
CSASRWTNEKLFF
>TRBJ2-6|few|NA|TRBV25-1
TGTGCCGGCAGTCCACCTGGGGCCAACGTCCTGACTTTC
CAGSPPGANVLTF
>TRBJ2-1|many|NA|TRBV30
TGTGCCTGGAGTGTACCCTCTAGCTCCTACAATGAGCAGTTCTTC
CAWSVPSSSYNEQFF